The 9 T cell receptor beta chains below all came from one sample that was sequenced in a study of blood T cells in healthy people across ages. Then a second PCR, running about 6 to 11 cycles, was carried out with a sample-barcoded 5' primer and a J-beta primer mix. Each CDR3 protein gets one entry after TCRdb re-called the 5' RACE reads with MiXCR. The sample shows 1.5 million to 2 million distinct CDR3 sequences, 28% of them seen only once. Material for sequencing was blood. Source of these receptors: a woman aged 25 to 39 in good health.

As concerns this clonotype: It may be a read error: a sequence one base away is much more abundant. The chain has TRBV7-6 and TRBJ2-7; TRBD1 agrees at 9 bases. CDR1 and CDR2 from the germline V gene are SGHVS and FNYEAQ. With 0 bases clipped from V and 5 bases from J, the junction kept 2 bases outside the gene matches. The CDR3 is 14 amino acids. This chain's CDR3 is CASSLADRGDEQYF. The CDR3 nucleotides are TGTGCCAGCAGCTTAGCGGACAGGGGCGACGAGCAGTACTTC. Combining the CDR3 with reference TRBV7-6 and TRBJ2-7 gives the whole variable domain GAGVSQSPRYKVTKRGQDVALRCDPISGHVSLYWYRQALGQGPEFLTYFNYEAQQDKSGLPNDRFSAERPEGSISTLTIQRTEQRDSAMYRCASSLADRGDEQYFGPGTRLTVT.

This clonotype appeared a few times. The chain employs TRBV7-2 and TRBJ2-7; 10 nucleotides line up with TRBD2. V was pared by 4 bases and J by 6 bases, with 6 bases of the junction left unmatched. The CDR3 runs to 14 residues. Germline V gene sequence: CDR1 SGHTA, CDR2 FQGNSA. The CDR3 region has the DNA TGTGCCAGCAGCTCCAGCGGGAGGGGCCTCGAGCAGTACTTC. Its protein product is CASSSSGRGLEQYF.

This clonotype was detected a few times. This chain links TRBV12-3 or TRBV12-4 with TRBJ2-5; D might be TRBD2 (6 bases). The closer fit of TRBJ2-7 to the DNA end suggests the J call may be wrong. This CDR3 is 11 amino acids long. The CDR3 sequence: CASALAAEQYF. The DNA for the CDR3 is TGTGCCAGTGCACTAGCAGCCGAGCAGTACTTC.

This clonotype has just a few counts. This chain connects TRBV7-9 to TRBJ2-4, with D possibly being TRBD2 (6 bases). Germline loops: CDR1 SEHNR, CDR2 FQNEAQ (reference sequence). The CDR3 runs to 12 residues. Trimming shortened V by 3 bases and J by 8 bases, and 8 bases separated the two germline ends. The DNA of the CDR3 is TGTGCCAGCAGCTTGGAGGGGTACATTCAGTACTTC. This sequence encodes CASSLEGYIQYF.

The CDR3 DNA reads as TGCGCCAGCAGCTTGAATTCGGCCTATATTCAGTACTTC. Its protein product is CASSLNSAYIQYF. The V gene is TRBV5-1, the J gene TRBJ2-7, with D hard to call. CDR1 SGHRS and CDR2 YFSETQ come from the germline V gene. Trimming left V 1 base short and J 10 bases short, with 15 bases between. The CDR3 consists of 13 residues.

This clonotype has just a few counts. The genes are TRBV24-1 and TRBJ1-2; the D gene is possibly TRBD1 (5 bases). Germline CDR1 reads KGHDR; CDR2 reads SFDVKD. The CDR3 has 14 residues. Trimming cost V 4 bases and J 6 bases, with 14 bases left between them. The CDR3 nucleotides are TGTGCCACCAGTGACACCGGGACGACCGATGGCTACACCTTC. As protein: CATSDTGTTDGYTF.

V usage is TRBV12-3 or TRBV12-4 and J usage is TRBJ2-5; 7 bases agree with TRBD1. V dropped 7 bases and J dropped 2; count of bases not matched to a gene: 7. CDR3 length: 14 amino acids. The DNA for the CDR3 is TGTGCCAGCAATTCCGGGACAGAGCAAGAGACCCAGTACTTC. Translated: CASNSGTEQETQYF.

A few counts support this clonotype. This sequence joins TRBV5-1 and TRBJ1-2; TRBD1 is a possible D gene (6 bases). This CDR3 is 14 amino acids long. The germline V gene has CDR1 SGHRS and CDR2 YFSETQ. The V gene lost 2 bases and the J gene lost 4 bases, with 12 bases spanning the gap. The CDR3 is CASSLGTTTYGYTF. CDR3 DNA: TGCGCCAGCAGCTTAGGGACAACAACCTATGGCTACACCTTC.

CDR3 residues: CASTGQQNSPLHF. In DNA form, the CDR3 reads TGTGCCAGCACGGGACAGCAGAATTCACCCCTCCACTTT. This sequence joins TRBV7-9 and TRBJ1-6; 7 positions match TRBD1. The germline V gene has CDR1 SEHNR and CDR2 FQNEAQ (reference sequence). The CDR3 is 13 residues long. After removal of 7 bases from V and 7 bases from J, the junction contained 4 bases not matched to a gene.